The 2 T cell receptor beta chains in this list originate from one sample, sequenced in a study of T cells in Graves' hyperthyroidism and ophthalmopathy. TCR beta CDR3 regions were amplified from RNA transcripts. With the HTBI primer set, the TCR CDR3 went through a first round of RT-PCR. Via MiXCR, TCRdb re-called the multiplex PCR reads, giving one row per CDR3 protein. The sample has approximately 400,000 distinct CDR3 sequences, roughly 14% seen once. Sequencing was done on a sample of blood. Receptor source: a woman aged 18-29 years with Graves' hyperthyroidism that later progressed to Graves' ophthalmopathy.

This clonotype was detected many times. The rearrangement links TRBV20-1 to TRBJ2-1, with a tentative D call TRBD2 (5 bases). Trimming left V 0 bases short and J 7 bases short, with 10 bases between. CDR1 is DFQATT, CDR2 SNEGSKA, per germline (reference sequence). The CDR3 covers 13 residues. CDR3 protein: CSARDTSRNEQFF. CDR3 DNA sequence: TGCAGTGCTAGAGATACTAGTAGAAATGAGCAGTTCTTC.

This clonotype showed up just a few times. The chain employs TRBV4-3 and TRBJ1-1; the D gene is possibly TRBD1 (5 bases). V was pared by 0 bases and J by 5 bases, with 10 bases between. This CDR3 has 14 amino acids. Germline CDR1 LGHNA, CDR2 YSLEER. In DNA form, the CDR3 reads TGCGCCAGCAGCCAAGAGTCGGGGGGGACTGAAGCTTTCTTT. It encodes CASSQESGGTEAFF.